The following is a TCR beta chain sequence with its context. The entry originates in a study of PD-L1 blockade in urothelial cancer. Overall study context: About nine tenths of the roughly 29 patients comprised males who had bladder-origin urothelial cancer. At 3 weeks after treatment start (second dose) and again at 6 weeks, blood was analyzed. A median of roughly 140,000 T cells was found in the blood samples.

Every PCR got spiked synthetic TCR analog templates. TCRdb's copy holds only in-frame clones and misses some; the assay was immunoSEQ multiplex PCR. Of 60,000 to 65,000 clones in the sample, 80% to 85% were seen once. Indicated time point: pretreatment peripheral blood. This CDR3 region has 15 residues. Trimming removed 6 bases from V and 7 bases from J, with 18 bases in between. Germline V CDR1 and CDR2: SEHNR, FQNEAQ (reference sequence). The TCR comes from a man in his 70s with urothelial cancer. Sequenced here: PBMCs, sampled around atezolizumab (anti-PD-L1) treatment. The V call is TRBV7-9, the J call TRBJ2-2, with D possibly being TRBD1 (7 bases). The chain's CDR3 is CASRVRQGGVGELFF. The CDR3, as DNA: TGTGCCAGCAGAGTCCGACAGGGAGGAGTCGGGGAGCTGTTTTTT.